Presented here are 2 T cell receptor beta chains from one specimen sequenced in a study of tumor-infiltrating lymphocytes in oesophageal squamous cell carcinoma (TCRdb year 2016). Library method: PCR. Sequenced using an Illumina HiSeq 2000. Through fastp at Q25 and MiXCR, TCRdb rebuilt clones from the public reads, retaining in-frame beta chains. Each CDR3 protein gets just one entry, which takes the most common genes and DNA from the rows behind it. This sample holds about 15,000 distinct CDR3 sequences; 40% to 60% were observed only once. The top ten constitute less than 15% of the sample. The source material was blood. These receptors all stem from a male donor with esophageal squamous cell carcinoma.

In its sample, this clonotype was seen many times. V is TRBV5-1 and J is TRBJ2-1; 14 nucleotides line up with TRBD2. V was pared by 4 bases and J by 15 bases, with 12 bases of the junction left unmatched. Per germline, CDR1 SGHRS and CDR2 YFSETQ. The CDR3 runs 15 residues. CDR3 bases: TGCGCCAGCAGCCAAGGAGGGACTAGCGGGAGCGTGGCGTTCTTC. Protein sequence: CASSQGGTSGSVAFF.

J is TRBJ2-2 and V is TRBV18; tentatively, D is TRBD1 (5 bases). CDR1 is KGHSH and CDR2 is LQKENI in the germline V gene. Between the trimmed V and J ends, which lost 3 bases and 4 bases, there was a span of 15 bases. The CDR3 covers 16 residues. The CDR3 bases are TGTGCCAGCTCACCTCCTGACCAAAGGGGCACCGGGGAGCTGTTTTTT. Amino acids: CASSPPDQRGTGELFF.